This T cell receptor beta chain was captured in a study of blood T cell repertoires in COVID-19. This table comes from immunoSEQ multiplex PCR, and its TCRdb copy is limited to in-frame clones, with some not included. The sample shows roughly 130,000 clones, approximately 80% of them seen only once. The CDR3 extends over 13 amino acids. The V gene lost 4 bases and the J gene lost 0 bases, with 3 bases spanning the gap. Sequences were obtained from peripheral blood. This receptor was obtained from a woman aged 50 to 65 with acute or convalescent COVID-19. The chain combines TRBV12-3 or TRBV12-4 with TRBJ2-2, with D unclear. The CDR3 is CASSSANTGELFF. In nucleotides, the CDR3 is TGTGCCAGCAGTTCTGCGAACACCGGGGAGCTGTTTTTT.